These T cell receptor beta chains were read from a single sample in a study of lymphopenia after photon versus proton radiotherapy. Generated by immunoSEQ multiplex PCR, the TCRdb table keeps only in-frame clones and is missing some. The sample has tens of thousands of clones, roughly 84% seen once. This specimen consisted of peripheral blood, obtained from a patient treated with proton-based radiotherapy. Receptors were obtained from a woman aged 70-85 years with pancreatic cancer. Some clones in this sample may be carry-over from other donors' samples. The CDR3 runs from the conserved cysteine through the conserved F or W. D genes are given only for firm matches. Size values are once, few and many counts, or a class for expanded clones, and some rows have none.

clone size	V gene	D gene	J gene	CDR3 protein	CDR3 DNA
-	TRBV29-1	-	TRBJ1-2	CSVDFAGNYGYTF	TGCAGCGTTGATTTCGCGGGAAACTATGGCTACACCTTC
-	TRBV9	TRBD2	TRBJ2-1	CASSVGSVAGDGEQFF	TGTGCCAGCAGCGTAGGATCGGTAGCGGGGGACGGGGAGCAGTTCTTC
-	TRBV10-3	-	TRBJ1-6	CAISRSPEGSPLHF	TGTGCCATCAGCCGGTCACCTGAGGGATCACCCCTCCACTTT
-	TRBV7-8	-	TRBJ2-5	CASSPGITETQYF	TGTGCCAGCAGCCCAGGCATAACGGAGACCCAGTACTTC
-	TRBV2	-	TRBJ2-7	CASHLDRTSYEQYF	TGTGCCAGCCACCTCGACAGAACCTCCTACGAGCAGTACTTC
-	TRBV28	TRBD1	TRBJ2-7	CASSRQGVPYEQYF	TGTGCCAGCAGTAGGCAGGGGGTTCCCTACGAGCAGTACTTC
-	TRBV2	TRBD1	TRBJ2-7	CASEAGGSYEQYF	TGTGCCAGCGAGGCAGGGGGCTCCTACGAGCAGTACTTC
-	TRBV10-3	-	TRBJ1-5	CAISSGHADQPQHF	TGTGCCATCAGTTCTGGACACGCAGATCAGCCCCAGCATTTT
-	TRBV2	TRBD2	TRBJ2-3	CASGVGAGVIDTQYF	TGTGCCAGCGGTGTTGGTGCGGGAGTAATAGATACGCAGTATTTT
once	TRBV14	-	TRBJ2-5	CASSQLTMQTQYF	TGTGCCAGCAGCCAGTTGACCATGCAGACCCAGTACTTC
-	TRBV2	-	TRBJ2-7	CASSYSRGEQYF	TGTGCCAGCAGTTACAGTAGGGGCGAGCAGTACTTC
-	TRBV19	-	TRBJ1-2	CASSISLGYTF	TGTGCCAGTAGTATATCCCTTGGCTACACCTTC
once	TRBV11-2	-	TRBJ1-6	CASSLGRGRSPLHF	TGTGCCAGCAGCTTAGGCCGGGGACGATCACCCCTCCACTTT
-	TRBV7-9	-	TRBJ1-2	CASSFDSPIKVYTF	TGTGCCAGCAGCTTTGACAGTCCAATAAAGGTTTACACCTTC
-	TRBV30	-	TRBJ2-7	CALSPVDSFYEQYF	TGTGCCTTAAGTCCGGTGGACAGCTTCTACGAGCAGTACTTC
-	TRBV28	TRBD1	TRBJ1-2	CASSLYGQAQDGYTF	TGTGCCAGCAGTTTATACGGACAGGCCCAGGACGGCTACACCTTC
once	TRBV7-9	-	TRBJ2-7	CASSLQDEQYF	TGTGCCAGCAGCCTCCAGGACGAGCAGTACTTC